This TCR beta chain was observed in a study of cytomegalovirus exposure and HLA in healthy donors. Study information: Of more than 350 genotyped donors, approximately 84% clustered with self-reported Caucasian donors. Study-level findings and limits: Reported findings show TCR beta sequences accurately forecast HLA-A and HLA-B alleles in most subjects. Later analysis suggested most CMV-associated TCR beta chains were HLA-restricted.

13 Jbeta primers and 60 Vbeta primers were used for the PCR. The table came from immunoSEQ multiplex PCR; TCRdb's copy has only in-frame clones and leaves some out. The sample contains some 71,000 clones, about 78% of which appear only once. In the case of this clone: Its antigen is as yet unknown.

The sequencing sample was made of PBMCs. This receptor was identified in a man aged 18 to 29 in good health and CMV-seronegative.

The CDR3 DNA sequence: TGTGCCAGTAGTATTGGTAGAGCTAACTATGGCTACACCTTC. Protein sequence: CASSIGRANYGYTF. The chain combines TRBV19 with TRBJ1-2, with no clear D. The germline V gene has CDR1 LNHDA and CDR2 SQIVND (reference sequence). CDR3 length: 14 residues. With 3 bases removed from V and 0 bases from J, the gap between germline ends came to 8 bases.